Shown below are 11 T cell receptor beta chains from a single sample sequenced in a study of cytomegalovirus exposure and HLA in healthy donors. Primers for the PCR totalled 60 Vbeta and 13 Jbeta. The protocol was immunoSEQ multiplex PCR, while the TCRdb copy is restricted to in-frame clones and leaves out a portion. The sample carries about 220,000 clones, about 80% recorded once. The sequenced sample was PBMCs. These receptors all stem from a man between 18 and 29 years old in good health and CMV-seronegative.

The chain links TRBV28 to TRBJ1-4, with D tentatively TRBD1 (6 bases). The CDR3 has 14 amino acids. Germline CDR1 is MDHEN and CDR2 is SYDVKM. Trimming shortened V by 6 bases and J by 7 bases, and 15 bases separated the two germline ends. CDR3 bases: TGTGCCAGCAGCCGAAGAGGGGGTATTGAAAAACTGTTTTTT. It is translated as CASSRRGGIEKLFF.

The rearrangement uses TRBV6-1 and TRBJ2-5; D gene ambiguous. CDR1 is MNHNS, CDR2 SASEGT, per germline. V lost 2 bases and J lost 1, with 11 bases in between. This CDR3 is 15 amino acids long. The CDR3 bases are TGTGCCAGCAGTGAAAGGCCAGCAGGCCAAGAGACCCAGTACTTC. It is translated as CASSERPAGQETQYF.

The chain employs TRBV7-9 and TRBJ2-1; D unclear. The germline V and J ends were trimmed by 5 bases and 0 bases, with 20 bases remaining between them. CDR1 is SEHNR and CDR2 is FQNEAQ in the germline V gene (reference sequence). The CDR3 has 18 amino acids. CDR3 in amino acids: CASSPGPFGLSSYNEQFF. CDR3 in DNA: TGTGCCAGCAGCCCCGGTCCTTTCGGGTTGAGCTCCTACAATGAGCAGTTCTTC.

Comments on this clone: At the DNA level, this CDR3 is encoded by other sequences in the same sample as well. The chain employs TRBV6-1 and TRBJ1-1; 7 bases map to TRBD1. The V segment lost 6 bases and the J segment 1 base; nucleotides outside the gene matches: 8. CDR3 length: 15 amino acids. Per the germline V gene, CDR1 is MNHNS and CDR2 is SASEGT. The CDR3 DNA sequence: TGTGCCAGCAGCGCCTGGGACAGACAGAACACTGAAGCTTTCTTT. This translates into CASSAWDRQNTEAFF.

On this clone: The sample has other DNA sequences that encode this CDR3 too. This sequence joins TRBV5-4 and TRBJ1-4; 9 bases align to TRBD1. The CDR3 covers 14 residues. Losses at the gene ends were 4 bases for V and 7 bases for J; bases not matched to a gene: 5. Germline loops: CDR1 SGHNT, CDR2 YYREEE (reference sequence). CDR3 nucleotide sequence: TGTGCCAGCAGCCTACAGGGGGCCGCTGAAAAACTGTTTTTT. Amino acids: CASSLQGAAEKLFF.

This clone has only a few counts. The chain joins TRBV11-2 to TRBJ2-5, with 7 bases that match TRBD1. The CDR3 length is 13 residues. The junction had 5 bases not matched to a gene; V was cut back by 5 bases and J by 5 bases. Germline assignment: CDR1 SGHAT and CDR2 FQNNGV. The CDR3 reads CASSQQGIETQYF. The CDR3 bases are TGTGCCAGCAGCCAACAGGGGATCGAGACCCAGTACTTC. The full variable domain, with the rest looked up from reference TRBV11-2 and TRBJ2-5, is EAGVAQSPRYKIIEKRQSVAFWCNPISGHATLYWYQQILGQGPKLLIQFQNNGVVDDSQLPKDRFSAERLKGVDSTLKIQPAKLEDSAVYLCASSQQGIETQYFGPGTRLLVL.

Notes on this clone: Within the sample, other DNA sequences also encode this same CDR3. This chain joins TRBV6-5 and TRBJ1-4; 9 nucleotides match TRBD1. This CDR3 is 13 amino acids long. Trimming at V came to 2 bases and at J to 8 bases, leaving 0 bases not matched to a gene. From germline, CDR1 is MNHEY and CDR2 SVGAGI. CDR3 DNA: TGTGCCAGCAGTTACGGGACAGGGGAAAAACTGTTTTTT. Its protein product is CASSYGTGEKLFF.

This chain links TRBV30 with TRBJ2-5, with TRBD1 matching over 9 bases. Germline CDR1 is GTSNPN and CDR2 is SVGIG (reference sequence). The J segment lost 2 bases and the V segment lost 3 bases, leaving 7 bases of the junction unmatched. The CDR3 spans 15 residues. CDR3 DNA sequence: TGTGCCTGGAGCAAAGGGGACAGGGATCAAGAGACCCAGTACTTC. Its translation: CAWSKGDRDQETQYF.

This clone occurred a few times. The chain is built from TRBV5-4 and TRBJ1-2; TRBD1 matches 11 bases. Germline V gene sequence: CDR1 SGHNT, CDR2 YYREEE (reference sequence). Trimming removed 1 base from V and 4 bases from J; junction bases left unmatched: 6. This CDR3 has 16 residues. CDR3 nucleotide sequence: TGTGCCAGCAGCTTGAGCGGGACAGGGGGACTCTATGGCTACACCTTC. The encoded protein is CASSLSGTGGLYGYTF.

V is TRBV6-5 and J is TRBJ2-7; TRBD1 aligns across 8 bases. Germline V gives CDR1 MNHEY, CDR2 SVGAGI. This CDR3 region has 14 residues. After removal of 6 bases from V and 6 bases from J, the junction contained 10 bases not matched to a gene. In DNA, the CDR3 is TGTGCCAGCAGCCTTAACCAACAGGGGGGCGAGCAGTACTTC. This codes for CASSLNQQGGEQYF.

V is TRBV28 and J is TRBJ2-3, with a weak D call TRBD1 (6 bases). The V end was cut by 0 bases, the J end by 3 bases, with 10 bases between. The CDR3 extends over 15 amino acids. Germline-derived CDR1 and CDR2 are MDHEN and SYDVKM. The CDR3 sequence is CASSLWGARTDTQYF. The CDR3 bases are TGTGCCAGCAGTTTATGGGGGGCGCGGACAGATACGCAGTATTTT.